This TCR beta chain originates from a study of post-analysis software for immune sequencing data. Note on this clonotype: Its antigen is still unknown.

Study conclusions and caveats: The study found TRBV5-6, TRBV5-1 and TRBV20-1 among a few TRBV segments more frequent in patients than controls.

TCR beta cDNA libraries included unique molecular identifiers. TCRdb passed the PCR reads through MiXCR, listing each CDR3 protein once. The sample includes some 240,000 distinct CDR3 sequences, around 34% of them seen just once. With 6 bases removed from V and 0 bases from J, the gap between germline ends came to 4 bases. CDR3 length equals 12 residues. Germline V gives CDR1 LNHNV, CDR2 YYDKDF (reference sequence). The chain carries TRBV15 and TRBJ2-3, with D uncertain. This TCR was sampled from a girl aged 10 to 17 with multiple sclerosis. The sequencing sample was made of blood. For the CDR3, the DNA is TGTGCCACCAGGAGTAGCACAGATACGCAGTATTTT. It translates to CATRSSTDTQYF.